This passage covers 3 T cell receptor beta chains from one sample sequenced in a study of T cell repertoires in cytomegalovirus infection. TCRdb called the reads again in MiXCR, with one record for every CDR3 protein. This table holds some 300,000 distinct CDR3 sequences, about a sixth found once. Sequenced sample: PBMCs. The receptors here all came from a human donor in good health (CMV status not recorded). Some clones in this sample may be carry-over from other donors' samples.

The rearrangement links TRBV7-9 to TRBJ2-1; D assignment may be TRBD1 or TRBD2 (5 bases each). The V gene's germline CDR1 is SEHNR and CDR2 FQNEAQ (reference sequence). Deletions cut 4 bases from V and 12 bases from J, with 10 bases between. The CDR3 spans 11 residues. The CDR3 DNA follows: TGTGCCAGCAGCTCGGTTGGGGGGCAGTTCTTC. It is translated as CASSSVGGQFF.

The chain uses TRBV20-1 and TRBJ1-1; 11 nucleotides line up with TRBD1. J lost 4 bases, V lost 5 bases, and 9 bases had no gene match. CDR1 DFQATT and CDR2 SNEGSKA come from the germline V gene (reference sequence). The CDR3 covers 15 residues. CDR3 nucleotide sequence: TGCAGTGCTGCCAATCCCGGGACAGGGGGCACTGAAGCTTTCTTT. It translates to CSAANPGTGGTEAFF.

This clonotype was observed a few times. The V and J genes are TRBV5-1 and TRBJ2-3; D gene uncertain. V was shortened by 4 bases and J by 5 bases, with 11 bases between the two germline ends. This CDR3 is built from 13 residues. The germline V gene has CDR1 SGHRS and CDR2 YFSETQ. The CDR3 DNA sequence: TGCGCCAGCAGCCCCACTGGTCGAGATACGCAGTATTTT. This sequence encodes CASSPTGRDTQYF.